This record concerns one T cell receptor (beta chain) sequence. What it recognizes is unknown. This sample was taken from a study of STAT5B mutations in CD4+ large granular lymphocyte leukemia. Study overall: Among healthy controls, a particular HLA allele went with more CDR3 'QG' motifs.

Study-wide findings and caveats: CD4-sorted patient repertoires seemed more clonal than healthy CD4+ repertoires. Without HLA matching, higher CD4+ than CD8+ T-LGLL clonality could reflect small sample size.

The repertoire was sequenced with immunoSEQ multiplex PCR; TCRdb's copy has only in-frame clones and lacks some. The profile shows about 30,000 clones, around four fifths of them singletons. Germline V CDR1 and CDR2: SQVTM, ANQGSEA. This CDR3 contains 14 residues. With V trimmed by 6 bases and J by 3 bases, 8 bases remained unmatched. The source material was CD4+ T cells from blood buffy coats. The chain joins TRBV29-1 to TRBJ2-1; 7 bases match TRBD2. This receptor was taken from a human donor in good health. CDR3 amino acids: CSVASGALYNEQFF. CDR3 nucleotide sequence: TGCAGCGTCGCCAGCGGGGCACTCTACAATGAGCAGTTCTTC.